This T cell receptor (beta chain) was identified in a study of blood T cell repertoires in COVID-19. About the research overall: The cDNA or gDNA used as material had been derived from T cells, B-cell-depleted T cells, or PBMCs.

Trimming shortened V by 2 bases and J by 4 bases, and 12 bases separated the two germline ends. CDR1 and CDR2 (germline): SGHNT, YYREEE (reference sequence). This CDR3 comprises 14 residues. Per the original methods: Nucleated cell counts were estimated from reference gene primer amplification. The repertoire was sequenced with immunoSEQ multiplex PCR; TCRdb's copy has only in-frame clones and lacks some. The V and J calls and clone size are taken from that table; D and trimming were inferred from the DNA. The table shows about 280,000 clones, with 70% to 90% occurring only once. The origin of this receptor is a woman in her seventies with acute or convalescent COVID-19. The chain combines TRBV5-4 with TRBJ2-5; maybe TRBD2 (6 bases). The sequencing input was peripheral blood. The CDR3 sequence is CASSFDSGRETQYF. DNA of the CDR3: TGTGCCAGCAGCTTTGATAGCGGTCGAGAGACCCAGTACTTC.